These 6 T cell receptor beta chains were sequenced from one sample in a study of blood T cell repertoires in COVID-19. The protocol was immunoSEQ multiplex PCR, while the TCRdb copy is restricted to in-frame clones and leaves out a portion. The sample records tens of thousands of clones, about 85% being singletons. The sample comprised peripheral blood. Source of these receptors: a man aged 60 to 69 with COVID-19, enrolled during active disease.

This clone appeared once. In nucleotides, the CDR3 is TGCGCCAGCAGTGAGTCCCCCGGGGGAGCTTTCTTT. This encodes CASSESPGGAFF. The J gene is TRBJ1-1, the V gene TRBV10-1, with D perhaps TRBD1 (5 bases). Germline loops: CDR1 WNHNN, CDR2 SYGVQD (reference sequence). This CDR3 is built from 12 residues. Trimming took off 0 bases at V and 10 bases at J, with 9 bases between the two ends.

This clone was counted between two and nine times. The chain links TRBV7-2 to TRBJ2-5; 11 nucleotides align to TRBD1. V lost 1 base to trimming and J lost 9 bases; unmatched junction nucleotides: 7. Germline V gives CDR1 SGHTA, CDR2 FQGNSA. The CDR3 has 15 residues. CDR3 coding DNA: TGTGCCAGCAGCTTAGAATCCGGGACAGGGGGGCCCCAGTACTTC. Translated, it gives CASSLESGTGGPQYF.

The V call is TRBV11-2, the J call TRBJ1-6; D unresolved. V was shortened by 5 bases and J by 1 base, with 12 bases between the two germline ends. The germline V gene encodes CDR1 SGHAT and CDR2 FQNNGV. The CDR3 is 16 amino acids. The CDR3 DNA reads as TGTGCCAGCAGCCCAAACGGAGCGTCCTATAATTCACCCCTCCACTTT. Its protein product is CASSPNGASYNSPLHF.

The sample holds one count of this clone. The rearrangement uses TRBV13 and TRBJ2-3, with 12 bases matching TRBD2. Trimming cost V 5 bases and J 8 bases; bases outside gene matches: 14. The CDR3 runs to 17 residues. CDR1 and CDR2 from the germline V gene are PRHDT and FYEKMQ (reference sequence). The CDR3: CASSTKGGLAGRSTQYF. In DNA form, the CDR3 reads TGTGCCAGCAGCACCAAGGGGGGACTAGCGGGCAGAAGTACGCAGTATTTT.

This rearrangement joins TRBV6-5 to TRBJ1-1; D might be TRBD1 (6 bases). The CDR3 covers 16 residues. V was cut by 0 bases and J by 5 bases, with 16 bases left in between. The V gene's germline CDR1 is MNHEY and CDR2 SVGAGI. The CDR3 DNA is TGTGCCAGCAGTTACTCCAAAAGGGGGGGGTATACTGAAGCTTTCTTT. Its protein product is CASSYSKRGGYTEAFF.

The rearrangement uses TRBV29-1 and TRBJ1-2; 9 bases match TRBD1. The CDR3 is 14 amino acids. V shed 6 bases and J 0 bases; nucleotides not matched to a gene: 5. Per the germline V gene, CDR1 is SQVTM and CDR2 is ANQGSEA. The CDR3 loop reads CSVVQGAPNYGYTF. The CDR3 DNA reads as TGCAGCGTCGTACAGGGGGCGCCTAACTATGGCTACACCTTC. Variable domain in full (rest from reference TRBV29-1 and TRBJ1-2): SAVISQKPSRDICQRGTSLTIQCQVDSQVTMMFWYRQQPGQSLTLIATANQGSEATYESGFVIDKFPISRPNLTFSTLTVSNMSPEDSSIYLCSVVQGAPNYGYTFGSGTRLTVV.